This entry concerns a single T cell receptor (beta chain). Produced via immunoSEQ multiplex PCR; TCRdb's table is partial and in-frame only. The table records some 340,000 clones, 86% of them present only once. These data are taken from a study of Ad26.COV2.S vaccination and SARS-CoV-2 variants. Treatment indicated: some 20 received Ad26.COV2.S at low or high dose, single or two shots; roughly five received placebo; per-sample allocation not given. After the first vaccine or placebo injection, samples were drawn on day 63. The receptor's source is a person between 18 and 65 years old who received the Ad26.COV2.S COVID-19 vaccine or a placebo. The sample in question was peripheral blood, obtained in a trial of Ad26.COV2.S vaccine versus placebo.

CDR3 coding DNA: TGTGCCAGCAGCGTAGCGGGGGTGACCCAAGAGACCCAGTACTTC. This sequence encodes CASSVAGVTQETQYF. The V gene is TRBV9, the J gene TRBJ2-5; D is possibly TRBD2 (6 bases). Germline loops: CDR1 SGDLS, CDR2 YYNGEE. This CDR3 has 15 residues. Trimming took 0 bases from V and 1 from J, leaving 10 bases between them.